Listed below are T cell receptor beta chains from one sample, sequenced in a study of blood T cell repertoires in COVID-19. Only in-frame clones appear in the TCRdb table, and some are missing; sequencing was by immunoSEQ multiplex PCR. The sample holds about 160,000 clones, approximately 79% seen once. What was sequenced was peripheral blood. These receptors originate from a woman aged 55-69 years with COVID-19, enrolled during active disease. CDR3s include the opening cysteine and the closing phenylalanine or tryptophan. Each record gives: clone size, J gene, V gene, D gene, CDR3 DNA, CDR3 protein. The D gene is left open where the match is weak. Clone size appears in some rows only: once, few, many, or a class for an expanded clone.

clone size: NA
J gene: TRBJ1-2
V gene: TRBV5-1
D gene: NA
CDR3 DNA: TGCGCCAGCAGCCCGCAGGGGAACTATGGCTACACCTTC
CDR3 protein: CASSPQGNYGYTF

clone size: NA
J gene: TRBJ2-1
V gene: TRBV11-2
D gene: TRBD2
CDR3 DNA: TGTGCCAGCAGCTCCCGACTAGCGGGAGGGGTGAATGAGCAGTTCTTC
CDR3 protein: CASSSRLAGGVNEQFF

clone size: NA
J gene: TRBJ1-2
V gene: TRBV2
D gene: NA
CDR3 DNA: TGTGCCAGCAGTGAGCCGGGAATGCCAAACTATGGCTACACCTTC
CDR3 protein: CASSEPGMPNYGYTF

clone size: NA
J gene: TRBJ1-5
V gene: TRBV28
D gene: TRBD1
CDR3 DNA: TGTGCCAGCAGTTTGGGGGACAGCCTCAATCAGCCCCAGCATTTT
CDR3 protein: CASSLGDSLNQPQHF

clone size: NA
J gene: TRBJ1-5
V gene: TRBV19
D gene: NA
CDR3 DNA: TGTGCCAGTAGTACCGGGGGGCTGGGTCAGCCCCAGCATTTT
CDR3 protein: CASSTGGLGQPQHF

clone size: NA
J gene: TRBJ2-1
V gene: TRBV19
D gene: NA
CDR3 DNA: TGTGCCAGTAGTGTAGACAGGGAGGCGGTCTTC
CDR3 protein: CASSVDREAVF

clone size: few
J gene: TRBJ1-1
V gene: TRBV10-3
D gene: NA
CDR3 DNA: TGTGCCATAGGTCGGGATCGGGACACTGAAGCTTTCTTT
CDR3 protein: CAIGRDRDTEAFF

clone size: once
J gene: TRBJ1-4
V gene: TRBV7-9
D gene: NA
CDR3 DNA: TGTGCCAGCAGCTCAGGGACAAGTCGTGAAAAACTGTTTTTT
CDR3 protein: CASSSGTSREKLFF

clone size: NA
J gene: TRBJ2-2
V gene: TRBV6-1
D gene: NA
CDR3 DNA: TGTGCCAGCAGTGAACGGGGGGGACAGATCACCGGGGAGCTGTTTTTT
CDR3 protein: CASSERGGQITGELFF

clone size: NA
J gene: TRBJ1-1
V gene: TRBV29-1
D gene: TRBD1
CDR3 DNA: TGCAGCGTTGCCGGGACAGTCACTGAAGCTTTCTTT
CDR3 protein: CSVAGTVTEAFF

clone size: many
J gene: TRBJ1-4
V gene: TRBV28
D gene: NA
CDR3 DNA: TGTGCCAGCAGTTCATGGAGGAGACTAACTAATGAAAAACTGTTTTTT
CDR3 protein: CASSSWRRLTNEKLFF

clone size: NA
J gene: TRBJ2-2
V gene: TRBV5-1
D gene: TRBD2
CDR3 DNA: TGCGCCAGCCTACGGACTAGCGGAGGATCGAACACCGGGGAGCTGTTTTTT
CDR3 protein: CASLRTSGGSNTGELFF

clone size: NA
J gene: TRBJ1-2
V gene: TRBV4-2
D gene: TRBD1
CDR3 DNA: TGTGCCAGCAGCCAGGAAAGACAGGGGGCATACTATGGCTACACCTTC
CDR3 protein: CASSQERQGAYYGYTF

clone size: NA
J gene: TRBJ2-5
V gene: TRBV6-5
D gene: NA
CDR3 DNA: TGTGCCAGCAGCCCCGGTGGGGGGGCCGGGGAGACCCAGTACTTC
CDR3 protein: CASSPGGGAGETQYF